The 17 T cell receptor beta chains presented below share a single source sample, sequenced in a study of identifying expanded T cells in peripheral blood. Sequencing was performed with immunoSEQ multiplex PCR; in TCRdb, only in-frame clones are kept and a portion is missing. The sample lists about 58,000 clones, about 80% seen once, with under 20% in the top ten. What was sequenced was blood. The receptor set was obtained from a person between 18 and 75 years old in good health.

The gene calls are TRBV29-1 and TRBJ1-1; tentatively, D is TRBD1 (5 bases). The CDR3 consists of 10 residues. Germline values: CDR1 SQVTM, CDR2 ANQGSEA. Here the CDR3 DNA reads TGCACCAGCGACAGAACTGAAGCTTTCTTT. Its protein product is CTSDRTEAFF.

V usage is TRBV11-3 and J usage is TRBJ2-7; D possibly corresponds to TRBD1 (5 bases). The CDR3 is 14 residues long. Trimming pared 4 bases from V and 1 base from J, leaving 11 bases between. From germline, CDR1 is SGHNT and CDR2 YENEEA. The chain's CDR3 is CASSSRTLSYEQYF. The CDR3 nucleotides are TGTGCCAGCAGCTCGAGGACATTGTCCTACGAGCAGTACTTC.

The chain recombines TRBV7-6 with TRBJ1-3, with 7 nucleotides matching TRBD1. This CDR3 contains 15 residues. Germline CDR1 and CDR2: SGHVS and FNYEAQ. With V trimmed by 5 bases and J by 2 bases, 6 bases remained unmatched. CDR3 region: CASSRQGGPGNTIYF. Written as DNA, the CDR3 is TGTGCCAGCAGCCGACAGGGAGGTCCTGGAAACACCATATATTTT.

J is TRBJ1-5 and V is TRBV2, with TRBD1 matching over 7 bases. The germline CDR1 and CDR2 sequences are SNHLY and FYNNEI. V shed 7 bases and J 5 bases; nucleotides not matched to a gene: 8. This CDR3 region has 14 residues. CDR3 in DNA: TGTGCCAGCAACAGACAGGGTAGAGATCAGCCCCAGCATTTT. It translates to CASNRQGRDQPQHF.

The chain is built from TRBV5-1 and TRBJ2-3, with 8 bases identical to TRBD2. J was trimmed by 2 bases and V by 3 bases; bases with no gene match: 8. Germline V gene sequence: CDR1 SGHRS, CDR2 YFSETQ. CDR3 length: 16 amino acids. CDR3 in amino acids: CASSSDIAGPTDTQYF. CDR3 DNA sequence: TGCGCCAGCAGCTCAGATATAGCGGGGCCCACAGATACGCAGTATTTT. The variable domain in full, completed from reference TRBV5-1 and TRBJ2-3, reads KAGVTQTPRYLIKTRGQQVTLSCSPISGHRSVSWYQQTPGQGLQFLFEYFSETQRNKGNFPGRFSGRQFSNSRSEMNVSTLELGDSALYLCASSSDIAGPTDTQYFGPGTRLTVL.

V gene TRBV10-3 combines with J gene TRBJ2-5; 11 bases are a match to TRBD1. There are 17 residues in the CDR3. Trimming cost V 3 bases and J 4 bases; bases outside gene matches: 10. The germline gives CDR1 ENHRY, CDR2 SYGVKD. The CDR3 loop reads CAISDVVGTGGRETQYF. CDR3 in DNA: TGTGCCATCAGTGACGTCGTAGGGACAGGGGGGAGAGAGACCCAGTACTTC.

V usage is TRBV15 and J usage is TRBJ2-7, with D perhaps TRBD1 or TRBD2 (5 bases each). The CDR3 is made up of 15 amino acids. Trimming took off 1 base at V and 2 bases at J, with 12 bases between the two ends. From germline, CDR1 is LNHNV and CDR2 YYDKDF (reference sequence). The CDR3 DNA reads TGTGCCACCAGCAGAGGAGGGGCAGGCGCCTACGAGCAGTACGTC. Its protein is CATSRGGAGAYEQYV.

CDR3 residues: CASSLYSGTGGNEQFF. In DNA form, the CDR3 reads TGTGCCAGCAGTTTATACTCCGGGACAGGGGGCAATGAGCAGTTCTTC. The J gene is TRBJ2-1, the V gene TRBV28, with 11 bases lining up with TRBD1. The CDR3 runs 16 residues. CDR1 MDHEN and CDR2 SYDVKM come from the germline V gene. V trimming: 1 base; J trimming: 6 bases; junction bases outside the gene matches: 5.

The V call is TRBV6-6, the J call TRBJ2-7, with 8 bases matching TRBD1. The J segment lost 6 bases and the V segment lost 4 bases, leaving 2 bases of the junction unmatched. CDR3 length: 12 residues. Germline assignment: CDR1 MNHNY and CDR2 SVGAGI (reference sequence). The CDR3 DNA follows: TGTGCCAGCAGTTTTACAGGGGGCGAGCAGTACGTC. It codes for CASSFTGGEQYV.

The chain has TRBV9 and TRBJ2-7; 7 positions agree with TRBD2. In germline, CDR1 is SGDLS, CDR2 YYNGEE. Unmatched junction bases numbered 8, after V lost 0 bases and J lost 2 bases. There are 16 residues in the CDR3. The CDR3: CASSVATGAGAYEQYF. The CDR3 nucleotides are TGTGCCAGCAGCGTAGCTACGGGTGCGGGGGCCTACGAGCAGTACTTC.

V and J are TRBV11-2 and TRBJ1-3; no firm D call. V lost 1 base and J lost 3, with 4 bases in between. The germline V gene encodes CDR1 SGHAT and CDR2 FQNNGV. The CDR3 loop spans 13 amino acids. CDR3 coding DNA: TGTGCCAGCAGCTTAGTCAGTGGAAACACCATATATTTT. This sequence encodes CASSLVSGNTIYF. The complete variable domain, with remaining parts taken from reference TRBV11-2 and TRBJ1-3, reads EAGVAQSPRYKIIEKRQSVAFWCNPISGHATLYWYQQILGQGPKLLIQFQNNGVVDDSQLPKDRFSAERLKGVDSTLKIQPAKLEDSAVYLCASSLVSGNTIYFGEGSWLTVV.

The rearrangement joins TRBV7-3 to TRBJ2-2, with 7 bases fitting TRBD1. With 5 bases clipped from V and 4 bases from J, the junction kept 4 bases outside the gene matches. The CDR3 sequence is 14 residues long. CDR1 SGHTA and CDR2 FQGTGA come from the germline V gene. CDR3 DNA: TGTGCCAGCAGCCCCGGGACAGCCACCGGGGAGCTGTTTTTT. This sequence encodes CASSPGTATGELFF.

The V gene is TRBV19, the J gene TRBJ1-1; no clear D gene. CDR3 size: 14 residues. Looked up from germline, CDR1 is LNHDA and CDR2 is SQIVND (reference sequence). The V end lost 3 bases, the J end lost 4 bases, and 12 bases lay between the germline ends. CDR3 protein: CASSIGGSGTEAFF. CDR3 bases: TGTGCCAGTAGTATTGGTGGTAGTGGCACTGAAGCTTTCTTT. Full variable domain (rest looked up from reference TRBV19 and TRBJ1-1): DGGITQSPKYLFRKEGQNVTLSCEQNLNHDAMYWYRQDPGQGLRLIYYSQIVNDFQKGDIAEGYSVSREKKESFPLTVTSAQKNPTAFYLCASSIGGSGTEAFFGQGTRLTVV.

The gene calls are TRBV19 and TRBJ1-2; 9 bases line up with TRBD1. The length of the CDR3 is 16 residues. Trimming took 7 bases from V and 2 from J; bases not matched to a gene: 11. Germline V gives CDR1 LNHDA, CDR2 SQIVND (reference sequence). Here the CDR3 DNA reads TGTGCCAGTACCAATGGACAGGGGAGGAGGAACTATGGCTACACCTTC. As protein: CASTNGQGRRNYGYTF.

This clone appeared a single time. The J gene is TRBJ2-7, the V gene TRBV7-9; 9 bases are shared with TRBD1. Losses at the gene ends were 1 base for V and 3 bases for J; bases not matched to a gene: 4. The CDR3 loop spans 15 amino acids. Germline V gives CDR1 SEHNR, CDR2 FQNEAQ (reference sequence). CDR3 in amino acids: CASSLVGQGNYEQYF. CDR3 coding DNA: TGTGCCAGCAGCTTAGTGGGACAGGGAAACTACGAGCAGTACTTC.

J is TRBJ1-5 and V is TRBV6-6, with 7 bases fitting TRBD1. V dropped 5 bases and J dropped 11; count of bases not matched to a gene: 12. This CDR3 comprises 14 residues. Germline V gene data show CDR1 as MNHNY and CDR2 as SVGAGI (reference sequence). For the CDR3, the DNA is TGTGCCAGCAGTCCCGGGACAGCTCTCCCGGCCCAGCATTTT. This sequence encodes CASSPGTALPAQHF.

In its sample, this clone was seen a few times. The V gene is TRBV7-8, the J gene TRBJ2-3, with 7 bases that match TRBD2. The trim removed 5 bases at V and 3 bases at J, leaving 11 bases unmatched. This CDR3 spans 16 amino acids. CDR1 is SGHVS, CDR2 FQNEAQ, per germline. CDR3 bases: TGTGCCAGCAGCAACTATGCGGGGGTATCTACAGATACGCAGTATTTT. As protein: CASSNYAGVSTDTQYF. The variable domain in full, with the rest retrieved from reference TRBV7-8 and TRBJ2-3, is GAGVSQSPRYKVAKRGQDVALRCDPISGHVSLFWYQQALGQGPEFLTYFQNEAQLDKSGLPSDRFFAERPEGSVSTLKIQRTQQEDSAVYLCASSNYAGVSTDTQYFGPGTRLTVL.